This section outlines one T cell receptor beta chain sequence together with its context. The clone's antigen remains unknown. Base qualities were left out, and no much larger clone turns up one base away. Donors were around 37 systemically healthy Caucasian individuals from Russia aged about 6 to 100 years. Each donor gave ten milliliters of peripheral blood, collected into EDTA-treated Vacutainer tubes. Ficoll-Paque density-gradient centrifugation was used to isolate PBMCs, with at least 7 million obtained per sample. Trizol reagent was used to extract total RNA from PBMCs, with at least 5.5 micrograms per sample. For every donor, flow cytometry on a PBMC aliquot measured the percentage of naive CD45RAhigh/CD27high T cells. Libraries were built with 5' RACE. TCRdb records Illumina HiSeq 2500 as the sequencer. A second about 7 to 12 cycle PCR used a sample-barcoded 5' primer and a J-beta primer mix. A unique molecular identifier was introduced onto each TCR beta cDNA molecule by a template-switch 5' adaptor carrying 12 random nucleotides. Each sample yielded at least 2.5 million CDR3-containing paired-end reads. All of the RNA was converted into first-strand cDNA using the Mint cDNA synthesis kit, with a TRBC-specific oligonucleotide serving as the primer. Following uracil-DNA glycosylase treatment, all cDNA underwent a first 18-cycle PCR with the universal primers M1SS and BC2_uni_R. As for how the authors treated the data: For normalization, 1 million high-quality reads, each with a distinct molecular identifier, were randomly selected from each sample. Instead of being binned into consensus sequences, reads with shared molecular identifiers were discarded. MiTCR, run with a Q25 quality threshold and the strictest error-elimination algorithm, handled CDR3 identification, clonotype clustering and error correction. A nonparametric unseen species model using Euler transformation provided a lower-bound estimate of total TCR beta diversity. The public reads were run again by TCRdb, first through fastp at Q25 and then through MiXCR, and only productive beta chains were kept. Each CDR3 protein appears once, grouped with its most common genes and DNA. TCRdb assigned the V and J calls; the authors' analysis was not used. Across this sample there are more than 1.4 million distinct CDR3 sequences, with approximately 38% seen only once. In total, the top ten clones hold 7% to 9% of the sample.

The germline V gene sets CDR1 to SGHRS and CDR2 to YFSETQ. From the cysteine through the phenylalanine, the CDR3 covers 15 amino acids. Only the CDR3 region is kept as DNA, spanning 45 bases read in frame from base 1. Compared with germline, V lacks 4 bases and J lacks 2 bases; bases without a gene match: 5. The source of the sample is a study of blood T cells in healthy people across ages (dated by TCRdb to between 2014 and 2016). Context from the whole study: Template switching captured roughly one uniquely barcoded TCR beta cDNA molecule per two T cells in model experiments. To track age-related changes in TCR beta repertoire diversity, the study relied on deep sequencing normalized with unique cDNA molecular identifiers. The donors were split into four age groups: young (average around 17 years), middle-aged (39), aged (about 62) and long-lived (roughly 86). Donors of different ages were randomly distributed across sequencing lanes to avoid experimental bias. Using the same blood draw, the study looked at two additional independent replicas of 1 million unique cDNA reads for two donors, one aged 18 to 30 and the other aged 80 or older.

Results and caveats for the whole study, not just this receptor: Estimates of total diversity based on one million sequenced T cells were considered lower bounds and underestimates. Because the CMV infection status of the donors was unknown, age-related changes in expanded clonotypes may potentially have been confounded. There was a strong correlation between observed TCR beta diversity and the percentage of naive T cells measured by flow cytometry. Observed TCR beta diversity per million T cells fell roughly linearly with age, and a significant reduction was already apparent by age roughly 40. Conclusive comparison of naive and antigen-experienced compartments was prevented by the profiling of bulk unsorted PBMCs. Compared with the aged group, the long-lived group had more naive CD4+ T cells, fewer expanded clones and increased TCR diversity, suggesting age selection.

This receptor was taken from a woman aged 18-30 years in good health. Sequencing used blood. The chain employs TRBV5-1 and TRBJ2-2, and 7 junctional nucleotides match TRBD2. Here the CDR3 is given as CASSRASGNTGELFF. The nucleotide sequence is TGCGCCAGCAGCCGGGCTAGCGGAAACACCGGGGAGCTGTTTTTT.